The 30 T cell receptor beta chains presented below share a single source sample, sequenced in a study of early T cells in non-severe SARS-CoV-2 infection. TCRdb reprocessed the 5' RACE reads via MiXCR and lists one record per CDR3 protein. The sample yields about 120,000 distinct CDR3 sequences, around 13% seen once. Sequences were derived from whole blood, sampled at baseline. Every receptor here comes from an adult who was a healthcare worker with PCR-confirmed SARS-CoV-2 infection or an uninfected control (not recorded which).

A few counts support this clonotype. V and J are TRBV7-2 and TRBJ1-1; D perhaps matches TRBD1 (6 bases). The CDR3 has 14 residues. Germline V gene lookup returns CDR1 SGHTA and CDR2 FQGNSA. Trimming took off 5 bases at V and 0 bases at J, with 10 bases between the two ends. The CDR3: CASSADRMNTEAFF. The CDR3 bases are TGTGCCAGCAGCGCGGACAGAATGAACACTGAAGCTTTCTTT.

This clonotype was counted between two and nine times. V is TRBV27 and J is TRBJ2-7; D is uncertain. Germline V gene lookup returns CDR1 MNHEY and CDR2 SMNVEV (reference sequence). Trimming left V 5 bases short and J 3 bases short, with 11 bases between. CDR3 length: 13 residues. The CDR3 loop is CASSATDVYEQYF. The CDR3 DNA reads TGTGCCAGCAGTGCTACGGACGTCTACGAGCAGTACTTC.

The J gene is TRBJ2-2, the V gene TRBV20-1, with a weak D call TRBD2 (6 bases). The CDR3 is 14 amino acids. Germline CDR1 DFQATT, CDR2 SNEGSKA (reference sequence). Trimming shortened V by 3 bases and J by 0 bases, and 8 bases separated the two germline ends. The DNA of the CDR3 is TGCAGTGCTAGGACTAGGCCGAACACCGGGGAGCTGTTTTTT. Translating it yields CSARTRPNTGELFF.

This clonotype has at least ten counts. The genes are TRBV6-6 and TRBJ1-5, with D hard to call. The CDR3 has 13 residues. V lost 0 bases and J lost 11, with 11 bases in between. Germline V gene sequence: CDR1 MNHNY, CDR2 SVGAGI (reference sequence). The CDR3 nucleotides read TGTGCCAGCAGTTACTCGATCCTTGGGTCCCAGCATTTT. It specifies CASSYSILGSQHF.

The rearrangement uses TRBV20-1 and TRBJ2-3; 8 bases map to TRBD2. The CDR3 length is 14 residues. The V segment lost 5 bases and the J segment 2 bases; nucleotides outside the gene matches: 6. The germline V gene encodes CDR1 DFQATT and CDR2 SNEGSKA (reference sequence). The CDR3 DNA reads as TGCAGTGCTTCGCTAGCGGGCTACACAGATACGCAGTATTTT. The encoded protein is CSASLAGYTDTQYF.

This clonotype showed up just once. The chain recombines TRBV20-1 with TRBJ2-3, with TRBD2 matching 7 bases. The V segment lost 3 bases and the J segment 4 bases; nucleotides outside the gene matches: 7. CDR3 length: 14 residues. Looked up from germline, CDR1 is DFQATT and CDR2 is SNEGSKA (reference sequence). The CDR3 DNA sequence: TGCAGTGCTAGGTCGAACGGGAGGTCAGATACGCAGTATTTT. The encoded protein is CSARSNGRSDTQYF.

The chain is built from TRBV28 and TRBJ1-4; D gene unclear. The CDR3 contains 15 residues. V was cut by 2 bases and J by 4 bases, with 11 bases left in between. Germline loops: CDR1 MDHEN, CDR2 SYDVKM. The CDR3 is CASSLLAASNEKLFF. The CDR3 DNA is TGTGCCAGCAGTTTACTGGCAGCGAGTAATGAAAAACTGTTTTTT. Full variable domain (outside the CDR3, taken from reference TRBV28 and TRBJ1-4): DVKVTQSSRYLVKRTGEKVFLECVQDMDHENMFWYRQDPGLGLRLIYFSYDVKMKEKGDIPEGYSVSREKKERFSLILESASTNQTSMYLCASSLLAASNEKLFFGSGTQLSVL.

This clonotype was detected a few times. The genes are TRBV5-1 and TRBJ2-1; tentatively, D is TRBD1 or TRBD2 (5 bases each). The length of the CDR3 is 15 residues. The germline V gene encodes CDR1 SGHRS and CDR2 YFSETQ. V was clipped by 3 bases and J by 6 bases, with 16 bases between them. This CDR3 reads CASSSLGVTFNEQFF. The CDR3 bases are TGCGCCAGCAGCTCCCTGGGGGTGACGTTCAATGAGCAGTTCTTC.

This rearrangement joins TRBV20-1 to TRBJ1-6; D unresolved. The V end was cut by 5 bases, the J end by 9 bases, with 14 bases between. The CDR3 totals 13 residues. Germline V lookup: CDR1 DFQATT, CDR2 SNEGSKA (reference sequence). In DNA form, the CDR3 reads TGCAGTGCTGGGGATGGGCCGGGTTCACCCCTCCACTTT. It specifies CSAGDGPGSPLHF.

The sample holds a few counts of this clonotype. The gene calls are TRBV10-3 and TRBJ2-7; D not certain. The ends were cut back, 0 bases at V and 5 bases at J, with 2 bases in the middle. CDR1 ENHRY and CDR2 SYGVKD come from the germline V gene. This CDR3 is 11 amino acids long. CDR3 sequence reads: CAISESNEQYF. The CDR3 DNA sequence: TGTGCCATCAGTGAGTCGAACGAGCAGTACTTC.

The genes are TRBV30 and TRBJ2-1, with D perhaps TRBD1 (7 bases). V lost 4 bases, J lost 10 bases, and 11 bases lay in between. Germline lookup yields CDR1 GTSNPN and CDR2 SVGIG (reference sequence). This CDR3 region has 11 residues. The CDR3, as DNA: TGTGCCTGGAATCAGGGGGGCGAGCAGTTCTTC. Translation: CAWNQGGEQFF.

This clonotype occurred a few times. The DNA for the CDR3 is TGTGCCACCAGTGACCGGACTAGCGGGGCTAGAGGTACGCAGTATTTT. Its protein product is CATSDRTSGARGTQYF. The V call is TRBV24-1, the J call TRBJ2-3, with TRBD2 identical over 12 bases. The CDR3 covers 16 residues. The V gene end was trimmed by 4 bases and the J gene end by 8 bases; junction bases not matched to a gene: 9. Germline CDR1 is KGHDR and CDR2 is SFDVKD.

This chain connects TRBV7-2 to TRBJ2-1, with 12 bases lining up with TRBD2. This CDR3 has 17 amino acids. Germline V gene lookup returns CDR1 SGHTA and CDR2 FQGNSA. J lost 5 bases, V lost 3 bases, and 8 bases had no gene match. In nucleotides, the CDR3 is TGTGCCAGCAGCTTGACTAGCGGGGGAGGGCGGAACAATGAGCAGTTCTTC. Residues: CASSLTSGGGRNNEQFF.

This clonotype was counted ten times or more. The rearrangement uses TRBV21-1 and TRBJ2-1; TRBD1 is taken as the D call from the table, unchecked against the DNA. TRBV21-1 is classified as a pseudogene. The CDR3 is 15 residues long. The DNA for the CDR3 is TGTGCCAGCAGCAAACAGGGTGGTGCCTACAATGAGCAGTTCTTC. Amino acid sequence: CASSKQGGAYNEQFF.

The V gene is TRBV2, the J gene TRBJ1-2; D is unclear. V was trimmed by 8 bases and J by 3 bases, leaving 13 bases between them. Germline-derived CDR1 and CDR2 are SNHLY and FYNNEI. CDR3 length: 13 amino acids. Here the CDR3 reads CASDQLGDYGYTF. The CDR3 region has the DNA TGTGCCAGCGACCAGCTTGGGGACTATGGCTACACCTTC.

This clonotype was seen only a few times. The chain joins TRBV5-1 to TRBJ1-5; D perhaps matches TRBD1 (5 bases). The CDR3 covers 14 residues. CDR1 and CDR2 (germline): SGHRS, YFSETQ. V shed 0 bases and J shed 4 bases, with 8 bases lying between them. The CDR3 DNA is TGCGCCAGCAGCTTGGATACAGGAAATCAGCCCCAGCATTTT. Translating it yields CASSLDTGNQPQHF.

This clonotype was found a few times. V usage is TRBV7-3 and J usage is TRBJ2-5; D possibly corresponds to TRBD2 (7 bases). The CDR3 is 15 amino acids. From germline, CDR1 is SGHTA and CDR2 FQGTGA. The V end was cut by 1 base, the J end by 5 bases, with 14 bases between. The CDR3 DNA sequence: TGTGCCAGCAGCTTAAGGCGGGGGCCTGTGGAGACCCAGTACTTC. This gives the protein CASSLRRGPVETQYF.

CDR3 amino acids: CASNSRSLGGEQFF. DNA for the CDR3: TGTGCCAGCAACTCTCGGAGTTTGGGTGGTGAGCAGTTCTTC. V usage is TRBV12-3 or TRBV12-4 and J usage is TRBJ2-1; D uncertain. CDR3 size: 14 residues. Between the trimmed V and J ends, which lost 7 bases and 9 bases, there was a span of 19 bases.

This clonotype was seen a handful of times. This chain uses TRBV4-1 with TRBJ1-1; 9 positions match TRBD1. The V gene end was trimmed by 3 bases and the J gene end by 5 bases; junction bases not matched to a gene: 13. Germline CDR1 MGHRA, CDR2 YSYEKL. This CDR3 comprises 17 residues. The DNA of the CDR3 is TGCGCCAGCAGCCACCCCCCGGGACAGGGAATGTGGACTGAAGCTTTCTTT. Its translation: CASSHPPGQGMWTEAFF.

The chain has TRBV12-3 or TRBV12-4 and TRBJ2-7; D perhaps matches TRBD2 (5 bases). V dropped 1 base and J dropped 3 bases, with 10 bases sitting between them. The CDR3 contains 14 residues. The CDR3 sequence is CASSLEGRGYEQYF. CDR3 sequence (DNA): TGTGCCAGCAGTTTAGAAGGACGGGGCTACGAGCAGTACTTC.

This rearrangement joins TRBV5-4 to TRBJ1-6; tentatively, D is TRBD1 (6 bases). Germline CDR1 and CDR2: SGHNT and YYREEE (reference sequence). This CDR3 has 15 residues. Trimming shortened V by 6 bases and J by 5 bases, and 15 bases separated the two germline ends. The CDR3: CASNDGQLNNSPLHF. The CDR3 DNA reads as TGTGCCAGCAACGACGGACAGTTGAATAATTCACCCCTCCACTTT.

The chain is built from TRBV28 and TRBJ2-7; D is ambiguous. This CDR3 spans 14 amino acids. V lost 5 bases and J lost 2, with 13 bases in between. Per the germline V gene, CDR1 is MDHEN and CDR2 is SYDVKM. The CDR3 protein is CASSRTVLAYEQYF. As DNA, the CDR3 is TGTGCCAGCAGTCGCACAGTGTTAGCCTACGAGCAGTACTTC.

The genes are TRBV18 and TRBJ1-3; no firm D call. In germline, CDR1 is KGHSH, CDR2 LQKENI. The CDR3 contains 18 residues. The germline V and J ends were trimmed by 1 base and 0 bases, with 16 bases remaining between them. For the CDR3, the DNA is TGTGCCAGCTCACCACGGCCTTTTGGGCCCCTCTCTGGAAACACCATATATTTT. Amino acid sequence: CASSPRPFGPLSGNTIYF. The whole variable domain, filled in from reference TRBV18 and TRBJ1-3, reads NAGVMQNPRHLVRRRGQEARLRCSPMKGHSHVYWYRQLPEEGLKFMVYLQKENIIDESGMPKERFSAEFPKEGPSILRIQQVVRGDSAAYFCASSPRPFGPLSGNTIYFGEGSWLTVV.

This clonotype was observed at least ten times. The chain employs TRBV29-1 and TRBJ1-5, with 9 bases matching TRBD1. The length of the CDR3 is 15 residues. Unmatched junction bases numbered 5, after V lost 4 bases and J lost 1 base. Looked up from germline, CDR1 is SQVTM and CDR2 is ANQGSEA. The CDR3, as DNA: TGCAGCGTTGTGGACAGGGGAGAAAGCAATCAGCCCCAGCATTTT. Translation: CSVVDRGESNQPQHF.

The V gene is TRBV2, the J gene TRBJ2-5; 9 bases map to TRBD2. CDR1 and CDR2 (germline): SNHLY, FYNNEI. V was clipped by 4 bases and J by 3 bases; unmatched bases: 3. The CDR3 extends over 14 amino acids. CDR3 loop: CASSVTSGKETQYF. CDR3 coding DNA: TGTGCCAGCAGTGTGACTAGCGGAAAAGAGACCCAGTACTTC.

The V call is TRBV25-1, the J call TRBJ1-4; D unclear. This CDR3 is 15 amino acids long. Germline CDR1 is MGHDK and CDR2 is SYGVNS. The V end lost 5 bases, the J end lost 5 bases, and 15 bases lay between the germline ends. CDR3 protein: CASSSFGGSNEKLFF. DNA of the CDR3: TGTGCCAGCAGTTCTTTCGGTGGATCGAATGAAAAACTGTTTTTT.

This clonotype turned up a few times. This chain joins TRBV20-1 and TRBJ2-7, with 8 bases that match TRBD1. The CDR3 runs 15 residues. Germline values: CDR1 DFQATT, CDR2 SNEGSKA (reference sequence). The trim removed 0 bases at V and 2 bases at J, leaving 6 bases unmatched. The CDR3 sequence is CSARDPGQATYEQYF. In DNA, the CDR3 is TGCAGTGCTAGAGATCCGGGACAGGCCACCTACGAGCAGTACTTC.

CDR3: CSVEDIGERGTDTQYF. The CDR3 nucleotides are TGCAGCGTTGAAGATATCGGGGAGCGAGGCACAGATACGCAGTATTTT. This chain links TRBV29-1 with TRBJ2-3; perhaps TRBD2 as D (5 bases). V lost 0 bases, J lost 1 base, and 14 bases lay in between. CDR1 is SQVTM, CDR2 ANQGSEA, per germline. The CDR3 spans 16 residues.

This clonotype was counted a few times. The chain combines TRBV2 with TRBJ2-2; no definite D call. The CDR3 contains 15 residues. The germline V gene encodes CDR1 SNHLY and CDR2 FYNNEI. V dropped 6 bases and J dropped 4 bases, with 15 bases sitting between them. The CDR3 coding sequence is TGTGCCAGCAGCAGGAACCTCGATACCACCGGGGAGCTGTTTTTT. Translated: CASSRNLDTTGELFF.

This clonotype was found many times. The chain is built from TRBV28 and TRBJ2-7; tentatively, D is TRBD1 or TRBD2 (6 bases each). Per the germline V gene, CDR1 is MDHEN and CDR2 is SYDVKM. Trimming removed 3 bases at V and 4 bases at J, with 16 bases between. The CDR3 extends over 15 amino acids. CDR3 residues: CASSLRDTAGYEQYF. The CDR3 nucleotides are TGTGCCAGCAGTTTGAGGGACACGGCGGGATACGAGCAGTACTTC.